These 28 T cell receptor beta chains share one sample of origin, sequenced in a study of blood T cell repertoires in COVID-19 (dated by TCRdb to the early 2020s). Library generation was performed with the immunoSEQ multiplex PCR assay. The source is immuneACCESS, and TCRdb retained only in-frame sequences with V and J called. Part of the clones is not carried over; for the studies checked, unresolved V genes explain less than half of this, and the remainder is unexplained. The sample profile shows about 180,000 clones; 60% to 80% of them were found once. The top ten clones comprise 15% to 20% of the sample. The sequenced sample was PBMCs or T cells enriched from blood (not recorded which). These TCRs come from a woman in her 50s who had recovered from COVID-19.

The chain is built from TRBV2 and TRBJ2-7, with no clear D. Germline CDR1 SNHLY, CDR2 FYNNEI. Trimming cost V 4 bases and J 3 bases, with 16 bases left between them. This CDR3 has 15 amino acids. The DNA for the CDR3 is TGTGCCAGCAGTGTTTTGGCATCGCCTCGCTACGAGCAGTACTTC. It translates to CASSVLASPRYEQYF.

V and J are TRBV28 and TRBJ1-4; TRBD1 is a possible D gene (6 bases). This CDR3 has 15 residues. Trimming removed 2 bases from V and 8 bases from J, with 15 bases in between. From germline, CDR1 is MDHEN and CDR2 SYDVKM. The CDR3 nucleotides are TGTGCCAGCAGTTTAATGACAAGGGGGTACGAAAAACTGTTTTTT. Protein product: CASSLMTRGYEKLFF.

This rearrangement joins TRBV28 to TRBJ2-1; D call uncertain. The germline V gene encodes CDR1 MDHEN and CDR2 SYDVKM. The V end lost 3 bases, the J end lost 5 bases, and 14 bases lay between the germline ends. The CDR3 has 15 residues. In DNA form, the CDR3 reads TGTGCCAGCAGTTTCGTTAGCCCCACCGACAATGAGCAGTTCTTC. Translated, it gives CASSFVSPTDNEQFF.

This clone has a single count. The chain links TRBV30 to TRBJ1-3; weak D call: TRBD1 (5 bases). Trimming removed 0 bases from V and 4 bases from J, with 13 bases in between. Germline loops: CDR1 GTSNPN, CDR2 SVGIG (reference sequence). The CDR3 length is 15 residues. CDR3: CAWSVMAGKGNTIYF. In nucleotides, the CDR3 is TGTGCCTGGAGTGTAATGGCAGGGAAGGGAAACACCATATATTTT.

CDR3 DNA sequence: TGTGCCAGCAGCCCATGGGACAGGGCGAATTCACCCCTCCACTTT. It encodes CASSPWDRANSPLHF. The chain carries TRBV9 and TRBJ1-6; 9 bases are shared with TRBD1. The CDR3 has 15 amino acids. Germline V gene sequence: CDR1 SGDLS, CDR2 YYNGEE. Trimming took 4 bases from V and 7 from J; bases not matched to a gene: 6.

The gene calls are TRBV19 and TRBJ2-1, with 11 bases lining up with TRBD2. Per the germline V gene, CDR1 is LNHDA and CDR2 is SQIVND (reference sequence). V shed 11 bases, J shed 9 bases, and the junction held 12 bases outside the gene matches. The CDR3 totals 14 residues. CDR3 region: CASKTSGMRGEQFF. The CDR3 DNA reads as TGTGCCTCGAAGACTAGCGGGATGAGGGGTGAGCAGTTCTTC.

This clone showed up just once. J is TRBJ1-2 and V is TRBV19; D is possibly TRBD1 (5 bases). Deletions cut 7 bases from V and 2 bases from J, with 17 bases between. Germline V gene sequence: CDR1 LNHDA, CDR2 SQIVND (reference sequence). The CDR3 runs to 15 residues. The CDR3 DNA follows: TGTGCCAGTACCAATCCTCTGGGGGGGAACTATGGCTACACCTTC. This codes for CASTNPLGGNYGYTF.

V is TRBV7-9 and J is TRBJ1-3, with 9 bases lining up with TRBD1. V was pared by 7 bases and J by 0 bases, with 10 bases of the junction left unmatched. Looked up from germline, CDR1 is SEHNR and CDR2 is FQNEAQ (reference sequence). This CDR3 region has 17 residues. The CDR3 is CASNPGTGSNSGNTIYF. The CDR3 nucleotides read TGTGCCAGCAACCCCGGGACAGGGTCCAACTCTGGAAACACCATATATTTT.

This clone was detected only once. The rearrangement joins TRBV27 to TRBJ2-3; D call uncertain. In germline, CDR1 is MNHEY, CDR2 SMNVEV (reference sequence). The CDR3 covers 17 residues. V lost 5 bases and J lost 1, with 19 bases in between. The CDR3 DNA reads as TGTGCCAGCAGTCCATATACCTTCCGCGGAGGCACAGATACGCAGTATTTT. It is translated as CASSPYTFRGGTDTQYF.

The rearrangement links TRBV28 to TRBJ1-1; D remains unclear. CDR1 is MDHEN, CDR2 SYDVKM, per germline. V dropped 2 bases and J dropped 4 bases, with 5 bases sitting between them. The CDR3 contains 12 residues. This CDR3 is CASSLRLTEAFF. The CDR3 DNA reads as TGTGCCAGCAGTTTAAGACTCACTGAAGCTTTCTTT.

This clone is a singleton in its sample. The V gene is TRBV7-9, the J gene TRBJ1-5; D is undetermined. The germline gives CDR1 SEHNR, CDR2 FQNEAQ (reference sequence). The CDR3 consists of 16 residues. The V end was cut by 2 bases, the J end by 0 bases, with 11 bases between. The CDR3 DNA is TGTGCCAGCAGCTTAAGTCCAGCGGGTAGCAATCAGCCCCAGCATTTT. Protein sequence: CASSLSPAGSNQPQHF.

The CDR3 reads CASSYSGQGSAEAFF. The CDR3 nucleotides are TGTGCCAGCAGCTATTCGGGACAGGGGAGTGCTGAAGCTTTCTTT. J is TRBJ1-1 and V is TRBV5-5; 10 nucleotides match TRBD1. The CDR3 loop spans 15 amino acids. The germline CDR1 and CDR2 sequences are SGHKS and YYEKEE (reference sequence). Unmatched junction bases numbered 8, after V lost 3 bases and J lost 6 bases.

This rearrangement joins TRBV19 to TRBJ2-7; tentatively, D is TRBD1 (6 bases). The CDR3 extends over 14 amino acids. The germline V and J ends were trimmed by 5 bases and 4 bases, with 15 bases remaining between them. Germline V gene data show CDR1 as LNHDA and CDR2 as SQIVND (reference sequence). The CDR3 sequence: CASSRPGAGYEQYF. As DNA, the CDR3 is TGTGCCAGTAGTCGACCAGGGGCGGGTTACGAGCAGTACTTC.

This chain links TRBV5-1 with TRBJ2-1, with 13 bases lining up with TRBD2. V was clipped by 2 bases and J by 7 bases; unmatched bases: 6. The CDR3 covers 16 residues. Germline V gives CDR1 SGHRS, CDR2 YFSETQ. The CDR3: CASSLLAGGPSNEQFF. The CDR3 bases are TGCGCCAGCAGCTTACTAGCGGGAGGGCCTAGTAATGAGCAGTTCTTC.

This clone was seen at least ten times. The CDR3 protein is CASSGTGGTEAFF. CDR3 nucleotide sequence: TGTGCCAGCTCAGGGACAGGGGGCACTGAAGCTTTCTTT. This chain links TRBV18 with TRBJ1-1; 11 nucleotides match TRBD1. The germline CDR1 and CDR2 sequences are KGHSH and LQKENI. Trimming cost V 5 bases and J 4 bases; bases outside gene matches: 0. The CDR3 is 13 amino acids.

The chain combines TRBV27 with TRBJ2-3, with 7 bases lining up with TRBD2. The CDR3 is made up of 16 amino acids. J gave up 4 bases and V 2 bases, and 9 bases lay outside the gene matches. Germline CDR1 and CDR2: MNHEY and SMNVEV (reference sequence). CDR3 region: CASSLGRGGSADTQYF. The CDR3, as DNA: TGTGCCAGCAGTTTAGGGCGGGGCGGGAGTGCAGATACGCAGTATTTT.

The V call is TRBV28, the J call TRBJ1-2, with TRBD1 identical over 8 bases. V lost 4 bases, J lost 8 bases, and 6 bases stayed unmatched. The germline V gene has CDR1 MDHEN and CDR2 SYDVKM. The CDR3 consists of 13 residues. CDR3 loop: CASSSGQDFGYTF. CDR3 coding DNA: TGTGCCAGCAGTTCGGGACAGGATTTCGGCTACACCTTC.

The V and J genes are TRBV18 and TRBJ2-1; 12 nucleotides match TRBD2. The CDR3 runs to 15 residues. Germline CDR1 is KGHSH and CDR2 is LQKENI. With 7 bases clipped from V and 10 bases from J, the junction kept 11 bases outside the gene matches. In DNA, the CDR3 is TGTGCCAGCTTAACCGGGACTAGCGGGTCAGGGGAGCAGTTCTTC. Residues: CASLTGTSGSGEQFF.

The V call is TRBV28, the J call TRBJ2-5; D gene uncertain. Germline assignment: CDR1 MDHEN and CDR2 SYDVKM. CDR3 length: 14 amino acids. Trimming left V 6 bases short and J 5 bases short, with 16 bases between. For the CDR3, the DNA is TGTGCCAGCAGCTCCCGACGAGGAACGGAGACCCAGTACTTC. Residues: CASSSRRGTETQYF. The entire variable domain, with the rest obtained from reference TRBV28 and TRBJ2-5, is as follows: DVKVTQSSRYLVKRTGEKVFLECVQDMDHENMFWYRQDPGLGLRLIYFSYDVKMKEKGDIPEGYSVSREKKERFSLILESASTNQTSMYLCASSSRRGTETQYFGPGTRLLVL.

The chain employs TRBV30 and TRBJ1-2; no clear D gene. Germline V gene data show CDR1 as GTSNPN and CDR2 as SVGIG (reference sequence). V lost 0 bases, J lost 2 bases, and 7 bases lay in between. This CDR3 is 13 amino acids long. The CDR3 protein is CAWSVSGNYGYTF. The CDR3 nucleotides read TGTGCCTGGAGTGTGTCGGGAAACTATGGCTACACCTTC.

The rearrangement joins TRBV30 to TRBJ2-7; the D is unclear. The germline V gene has CDR1 GTSNPN and CDR2 SVGIG (reference sequence). V lost 0 bases, J lost 4 bases, and 7 bases lay in between. This CDR3 is built from 12 residues. CDR3 coding DNA: TGTGCCTGGAGTGTAGCCCTATACGAGCAGTACTTC. The encoded protein is CAWSVALYEQYF. The whole variable domain, remainder taken from reference TRBV30 and TRBJ2-7, is SQTIHQWPATLVQPVGSPLSLECTVEGTSNPNLYWYRQAAGRGLQLLFYSVGIGQISSEVPQNLSASRPQDRQFILSSKKLLLSDSGFYLCAWSVALYEQYFGPGTRLTVT.

The chain has TRBV5-5 and TRBJ1-4; D is perhaps TRBD1 (6 bases). CDR1 is SGHKS, CDR2 YYEKEE, per germline (reference sequence). V was shortened by 0 bases and J by 4 bases, with 13 bases between the two germline ends. The CDR3 spans 16 residues. CDR3 coding DNA: TGTGCCAGCAGCTTGGTTGGGGGCAGTCTTAATGAAAAACTGTTTTTT. Amino acid sequence: CASSLVGGSLNEKLFF.

The genes are TRBV3-1 (or the pseudogene TRBV3-2) and TRBJ1-6; 11 positions agree with TRBD1. There are 17 residues in the CDR3. J was trimmed by 9 bases and V by 5 bases; bases with no gene match: 12. Germline CDR1 is LGHDT and CDR2 is YNNKEL (reference sequence). CDR3 loop: CASSSRYGTGGGSPLHF. Written as DNA, the CDR3 is TGTGCCAGCAGCAGTCGCTACGGGACAGGGGGTGGTTCACCCCTCCACTTT.

This clone was observed a handful of times. The gene calls are TRBV3-1 (or the pseudogene TRBV3-2) and TRBJ2-1; 12 nucleotides line up with TRBD2. The CDR3 totals 16 residues. Trimming at V came to 0 bases and at J to 9 bases, leaving 6 bases not matched to a gene. Germline V gene lookup returns CDR1 LGHDT and CDR2 YNNKEL (reference sequence). The chain's CDR3 is CASSQDPSGRAFEQFF. CDR3 nucleotides: TGTGCCAGCAGCCAAGATCCTAGCGGGAGGGCCTTTGAGCAGTTCTTC.

This clone was found a few times. This chain uses TRBV4-2 with TRBJ1-1; TRBD1 might be the D (6 bases). V was clipped by 4 bases and J by 4 bases, with 19 bases between them. CDR1 is LGHNA and CDR2 is YNFKEQ in the germline V gene. The CDR3 is 16 residues long. DNA of the CDR3: TGTGCCAGCAGCCCGGACAGCGCACTTGGTGGCACTGAAGCTTTCTTT. This gives the protein CASSPDSALGGTEAFF.

V gene TRBV18 combines with J gene TRBJ1-2, with D possibly being TRBD1 (6 bases). Trimming removed 6 bases from V and 4 bases from J, with 15 bases in between. CDR3 length: 14 amino acids. Germline V CDR1 and CDR2: KGHSH, LQKENI. DNA for the CDR3: TGTGCCAGCTCCCCGTCCCGGGACACCTATGGCTACACCTTC. This translates into CASSPSRDTYGYTF.

This clone was seen only once. The genes are TRBV5-5 and TRBJ1-2; 7 bases fit TRBD1. The CDR3 length is 14 residues. CDR1 and CDR2 (germline): SGHKS, YYEKEE (reference sequence). Trimming at V came to 3 bases and at J to 8 bases, leaving 10 bases not matched to a gene. This CDR3 reads CASSSQGVDGGYTF. CDR3 in DNA: TGTGCCAGCAGCTCGCAGGGGGTGGATGGAGGCTACACCTTC.

The V call is TRBV5-4, the J call TRBJ2-1, with TRBD2 matching over 10 bases. The CDR3 contains 16 residues. The germline gives CDR1 SGHNT, CDR2 YYREEE (reference sequence). Germline trimming cut 4 bases from V and 10 bases from J; bases unmatched to any gene: 14. CDR3 sequence (DNA): TGTGCCAGCAGCGACAGCGGGAGGGCCCTCGTTGGGGAGCAGTTCTTC. Protein: CASSDSGRALVGEQFF.